These 27 T cell receptor beta chains were sequenced from one sample in a study of blood T cell repertoires in COVID-19. Clones were read by immunoSEQ multiplex PCR, and TCRdb kept only the in-frame ones, dropping some. The table lists about 300,000 clones, roughly nine tenths of them singletons. The sequenced sample consisted of PBMCs or T cells enriched from blood (not recorded which). All receptors derive from a woman in her twenties or thirties who had recovered from COVID-19.

The chain employs TRBV12-5 and TRBJ2-1, with D possibly matching TRBD1 (6 bases). This CDR3 region has 14 residues. Germline V lookup: CDR1 LGHNT, CDR2 FRNRAP. The V and J ends lost 3 bases and 8 bases respectively, with 14 bases between them. The CDR3 loop reads CASGLGQGSHEQFF. The CDR3 DNA is TGTGCTAGTGGTTTAGGGCAGGGGAGCCATGAGCAGTTCTTC.

This chain joins TRBV11-2 and TRBJ1-2, with 7 bases fitting TRBD1. V trimming: 2 bases; J trimming: 0 bases; junction bases outside the gene matches: 9. Germline values: CDR1 SGHAT, CDR2 FQNNGV. CDR3 length equals 17 residues. The CDR3 reads CASSLLQGQGTNYGYTF. The CDR3 DNA reads as TGTGCCAGCAGCTTATTACAGGGGCAGGGGACTAACTATGGCTACACCTTC.

CDR3 nucleotides: TGTGCCAGCAGTTACTCTCGGGGTCCCTACGAGCAGTACTTC. It encodes CASSYSRGPYEQYF. V usage is TRBV6-5 and J usage is TRBJ2-7; a weak D match, TRBD2 (5 bases). CDR1 and CDR2 (germline): MNHEY, SVGAGI. V shed 0 bases and J shed 2 bases, with 8 bases lying between them. The CDR3 totals 14 residues.

The count of this clone is one. This chain links TRBV12-3 or TRBV12-4 with TRBJ1-1; D is uncertain. The CDR3 totals 12 residues. V was trimmed by 6 bases and J by 0 bases, leaving 5 bases between them. DNA for the CDR3: TGTGCCAGCAGCGCTATGAACACTGAAGCTTTCTTT. Encoded protein: CASSAMNTEAFF.

The chain is built from TRBV6-2 or TRBV6-3 and TRBJ1-1; D is perhaps TRBD1 (6 bases). The CDR3 contains 15 residues. The germline gives CDR1 MNHEY, CDR2 SVGEGT. Trimming removed 5 bases from V and 6 bases from J, with 19 bases in between. CDR3 DNA: TGTGCCAGCAGTGGATCGACAGGAAGAGCGGCTGAAGCTTTCTTT. It specifies CASSGSTGRAAEAFF.

The chain is built from TRBV9 and TRBJ1-2; TRBD1 might be the D (6 bases). Trimming took 0 bases from V and 5 from J, leaving 14 bases between them. The length of the CDR3 is 15 residues. Per germline, CDR1 SGDLS and CDR2 YYNGEE. Here the CDR3 reads CASSVATSGEYGYTF. CDR3 in DNA: TGTGCCAGCAGCGTAGCTACATCAGGGGAATATGGCTACACCTTC.

The J gene is TRBJ2-1, the V gene TRBV9; 7 nucleotides align to TRBD1. The CDR3 is made up of 17 amino acids. V shed 4 bases and J 5 bases; nucleotides not matched to a gene: 15. CDR1 SGDLS and CDR2 YYNGEE come from the germline V gene. CDR3 sequence: CASSPSGYRGKDNEQFF. The CDR3 nucleotides are TGTGCCAGCAGCCCCAGTGGTTACAGGGGAAAGGACAATGAGCAGTTCTTC.

This clone was seen more than once but under ten times. This chain joins TRBV5-1 and TRBJ1-1, with a possible D match to TRBD1 (5 bases). The CDR3 length is 15 residues. Germline loops: CDR1 SGHRS, CDR2 YFSETQ. V lost 4 bases, J lost 3 bases, and 16 bases lay in between. The CDR3 region is CASSRARGLDTEAFF. DNA of the CDR3: TGCGCCAGCAGCCGGGCGCGGGGGTTGGACACTGAAGCTTTCTTT.

The J gene is TRBJ2-7, the V gene TRBV30, with a possible D match to TRBD1 (7 bases). Trimming stripped 5 bases from V and 0 bases from J, with 14 bases between. Germline V gene sequence: CDR1 GTSNPN, CDR2 SVGIG (reference sequence). This CDR3 is 14 amino acids long. In DNA, the CDR3 is TGTGCCTGGGCGGGACAGTCAACCTCCTACGAGCAGTACTTC. Protein: CAWAGQSTSYEQYF.

The chain recombines TRBV10-2 with TRBJ2-7, with D possibly being TRBD2 (6 bases). V lost 0 bases and J 2 bases, leaving 17 bases between the germline ends. Germline V gives CDR1 WSHSY, CDR2 SAAADI. The CDR3 consists of 17 residues. The CDR3 bases are TGCGCCAGCAGTGAGTCGCTCCGGCGGGGTGCAACCTACGAGCAGTACTTC. It is translated as CASSESLRRGATYEQYF.

The chain uses TRBV19 and TRBJ1-2; no reliable D call. The germline V and J ends were trimmed by 3 bases and 4 bases, with 12 bases remaining between them. Germline V lookup: CDR1 LNHDA, CDR2 SQIVND (reference sequence). This CDR3 has 14 amino acids. The CDR3 DNA follows: TGTGCCAGTAGTATGTCCCAAGCGAGCTATGGCTACACCTTC. Protein sequence: CASSMSQASYGYTF.

About this clone: Other nucleotide sequences from this sample produce the same CDR3. This chain links TRBV9 with TRBJ1-2, with 10 bases identical to TRBD1. V shed 2 bases, J shed 5 bases, and the junction held 3 bases outside the gene matches. Germline V gives CDR1 SGDLS, CDR2 YYNGEE. CDR3 length: 14 amino acids. The CDR3 DNA sequence: TGTGCCAGCAGCGTGGGACAGGGGCTTTATGGCTACACCTTC. Protein: CASSVGQGLYGYTF. The full variable domain, in which reference TRBV9 and TRBJ1-2 provide the parts outside the CDR3, is DSGVTQTPKHLITATGQRVTLRCSPRSGDLSVYWYQQSLDQGLQFLIQYYNGEERAKGNILERFSAQQFPDLHSELNLSSLELGDSALYFCASSVGQGLYGYTFGSGTRLTVV.

The rearrangement joins TRBV6-5 to TRBJ2-7, with TRBD2 as a possible D gene (6 bases). The V and J ends lost 5 bases and 4 bases respectively, with 12 bases between them. The germline gives CDR1 MNHEY, CDR2 SVGAGI. The CDR3 totals 13 residues. CDR3 amino acids: CASSRTIMYEQYF. As DNA, the CDR3 is TGTGCCAGCAGTCGGACTATTATGTACGAGCAGTACTTC.

Worth noting for this clone: Other nucleotide sequences in the sample specify the same CDR3. The V and J genes are TRBV3-1 (or the pseudogene TRBV3-2) and TRBJ1-2; D ambiguous. The V end was cut by 1 base, the J end by 7 bases, with 7 bases between. The length of the CDR3 is 12 residues. Germline loops: CDR1 LGHDT, CDR2 YNNKEL (reference sequence). DNA of the CDR3: TGTGCCAGCAGCCAAGGAGGCAGTGGCTACACCTTC. Translating gives CASSQGGSGYTF.

Details on this clone: The sample has other DNA sequences that encode this CDR3 too. The chain recombines TRBV19 with TRBJ1-1; D not resolved. CDR3 length: 14 amino acids. Trimming left V 7 bases short and J 2 bases short, with 14 bases between. CDR1 and CDR2 (germline): LNHDA, SQIVND (reference sequence). CDR3 protein: CASTRGGSNTEAFF. CDR3 sequence (DNA): TGTGCCAGTACTCGTGGAGGATCCAACACTGAAGCTTTCTTT.

The rearrangement joins TRBV5-6 to TRBJ1-6; 8 bases are shared with TRBD1. Germline V gene sequence: CDR1 SGHDT, CDR2 YYEEEE. The CDR3 consists of 14 residues. J lost 10 bases, V lost 3 bases, and 6 bases had no gene match. The chain's CDR3 is CASSSTGVGSPLHF. The DNA for the CDR3 is TGTGCCAGCAGCTCGACAGGGGTTGGATCACCCCTCCACTTT. Combining the CDR3 with reference TRBV5-6 and TRBJ1-6 gives the whole variable domain DAGVTQSPTHLIKTRGQQVTLRCSPKSGHDTVSWYQQALGQGPQFIFQYYEEEERQRGNFPDRFSGHQFPNYSSELNVNALLLGDSALYLCASSSTGVGSPLHFGNGTRLTVT.

This chain uses TRBV4-1 with TRBJ1-3; perhaps TRBD1 as D (5 bases). The V and J ends lost 4 bases and 4 bases respectively, with 11 bases between them. Looked up from germline, CDR1 is MGHRA and CDR2 is YSYEKL. This CDR3 comprises 14 residues. For the CDR3, the DNA is TGCGCCAGCAGCCCTCTCCAGGGCGGAAACACCATATATTTT. This sequence encodes CASSPLQGGNTIYF.

The gene calls are TRBV7-9 and TRBJ1-3; D gene unclear. There are 15 residues in the CDR3. Between the trimmed V and J ends, which lost 4 bases and 3 bases, there was a span of 13 bases. Germline CDR1 is SEHNR and CDR2 is FQNEAQ (reference sequence). The CDR3 sequence: CASSSSSGSGNTIYF. CDR3 sequence (DNA): TGTGCCAGCAGCTCCTCTTCCGGGAGTGGAAACACCATATATTTT.

The chain employs TRBV15 and TRBJ1-3, with 10 bases that match TRBD1. V lost 0 bases to trimming and J lost 5 bases; unmatched junction nucleotides: 4. The CDR3 covers 16 residues. Germline CDR1 LNHNV, CDR2 YYDKDF (reference sequence). The CDR3 is CATSRDGTGARNTIYF. The CDR3 DNA reads TGTGCCACCAGCAGAGATGGGACAGGGGCTAGAAACACCATATATTTT.

This clone was counted only a few times. The chain carries TRBV24-1 and TRBJ1-6; D not certain. This CDR3 region has 11 residues. From germline, CDR1 is KGHDR and CDR2 SFDVKD. The germline V and J ends were trimmed by 9 bases and 10 bases, with 9 bases remaining between them. The CDR3 bases are TGTGCCACCGCTCGGGGATCACCCCTCCACTTT. Encoded protein: CATARGSPLHF.

The chain recombines TRBV9 with TRBJ1-5; D ambiguous. V lost 0 bases to trimming and J lost 7 bases, with 8 bases between them. CDR3 length: 13 amino acids. From germline, CDR1 is SGDLS and CDR2 YYNGEE. CDR3 coding DNA: TGTGCCAGCAGCGTAGGGGCTGGGCAGCCCCAGCATTTT. The encoded protein is CASSVGAGQPQHF.

The rearrangement uses TRBV29-1 and TRBJ1-1, with 7 positions matching TRBD1. The CDR3 is 14 residues long. V trimming: 8 bases; J trimming: 5 bases; junction bases outside the gene matches: 14. The germline gives CDR1 SQVTM, CDR2 ANQGSEA. CDR3 bases: TGCAGCCATGTGGGGACAGACTATGCAACTGAAGCTTTCTTT. Protein product: CSHVGTDYATEAFF.

The chain joins TRBV29-1 to TRBJ2-7; D perhaps matches TRBD1 (6 bases). Trimming took 2 bases from V and 3 from J, leaving 11 bases between them. Germline V CDR1 and CDR2: SQVTM, ANQGSEA. This CDR3 spans 13 amino acids. CDR3 sequence (DNA): TGCAGCGTTGAACTTATGGACAGCTACGAGCAGTACTTC. It yields the protein CSVELMDSYEQYF.

This clone has more than one count but fewer than ten. V usage is TRBV5-8 and J usage is TRBJ1-2; 8 nucleotides agree with TRBD1. Germline V gives CDR1 SGHTS, CDR2 YDEGEE. V lost 4 bases, J lost 13 bases, and 9 bases stayed unmatched. The CDR3 is 12 amino acids. CDR3 DNA: TGTGCCAGCAGCCTCCGCAGGGGGCCCCCCACCTTC. Translating it yields CASSLRRGPPTF.

The chain uses TRBV5-4 and TRBJ2-3; TRBD1 matches at 7 bases. This CDR3 is 16 amino acids long. The germline CDR1 and CDR2 sequences are SGHNT and YYREEE (reference sequence). Trimming took 0 bases from V and 9 from J; bases not matched to a gene: 13. CDR3 sequence (DNA): TGTGCCAGCAGCTTGGGGGACAGCCCTCGCAAGGAGACGCAGTATTTT. It is translated as CASSLGDSPRKETQYF.

This chain links TRBV2 with TRBJ1-6, with D unclear. V lost 3 bases to trimming and J lost 5 bases, with 14 bases between them. CDR1 SNHLY and CDR2 FYNNEI come from the germline V gene. This CDR3 region has 16 residues. The CDR3 loop reads CASSDGTRVDNSPLHF. In DNA form, the CDR3 reads TGTGCCAGCAGTGATGGCACTAGGGTGGATAATTCACCCCTCCACTTT.

V gene TRBV3-1 (or the pseudogene TRBV3-2) combines with J gene TRBJ1-2, with D perhaps TRBD1 (5 bases). The CDR3 consists of 13 residues. Per germline, CDR1 LGHDT and CDR2 YNNKEL (reference sequence). Between the trimmed V and J ends, which lost 1 base and 3 bases, there was a span of 6 bases. This CDR3 reads CASSQGDYYGYTF. CDR3 nucleotide sequence: TGTGCCAGCAGCCAAGGGGACTACTATGGCTACACCTTC.